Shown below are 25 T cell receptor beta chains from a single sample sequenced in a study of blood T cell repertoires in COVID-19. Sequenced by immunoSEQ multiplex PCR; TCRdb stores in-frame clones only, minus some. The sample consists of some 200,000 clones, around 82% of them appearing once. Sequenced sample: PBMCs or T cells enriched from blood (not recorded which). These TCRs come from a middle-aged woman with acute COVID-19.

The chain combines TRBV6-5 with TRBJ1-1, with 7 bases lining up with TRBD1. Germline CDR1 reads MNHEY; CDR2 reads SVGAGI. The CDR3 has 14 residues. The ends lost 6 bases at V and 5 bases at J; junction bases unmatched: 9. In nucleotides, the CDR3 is TGTGCCAGCAGGCATACAGGGGCCCAGACTGAAGCTTTCTTT. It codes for CASRHTGAQTEAFF.

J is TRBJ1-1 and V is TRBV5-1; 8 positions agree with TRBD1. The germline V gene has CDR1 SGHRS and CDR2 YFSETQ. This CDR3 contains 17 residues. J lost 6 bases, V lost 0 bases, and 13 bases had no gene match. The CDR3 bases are TGCGCCAGCAGCTTGGTAGTACAGGGGGTAAAGGGAGCTGAAGCTTTCTTT. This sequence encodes CASSLVVQGVKGAEAFF.

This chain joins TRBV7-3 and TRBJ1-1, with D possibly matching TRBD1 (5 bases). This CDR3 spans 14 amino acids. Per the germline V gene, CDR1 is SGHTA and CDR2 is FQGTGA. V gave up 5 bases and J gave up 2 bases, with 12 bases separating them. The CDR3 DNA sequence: TGTGCCAGCAGCCGAGACAGCTCCAACACTGAAGCTTTCTTT. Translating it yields CASSRDSSNTEAFF.

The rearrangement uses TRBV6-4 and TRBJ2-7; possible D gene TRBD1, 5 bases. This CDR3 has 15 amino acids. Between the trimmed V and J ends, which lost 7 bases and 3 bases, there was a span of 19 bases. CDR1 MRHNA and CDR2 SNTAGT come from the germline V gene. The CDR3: CASTDRAWEHYEQYF. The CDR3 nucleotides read TGTGCCAGCACCGACAGAGCGTGGGAACACTACGAGCAGTACTTC.

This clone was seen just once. The CDR3 sequence is CASGGGTGGKRYQPQHF. The CDR3 nucleotides are TGTGCCAGTGGGGGCGGGACAGGGGGAAAACGTTACCAGCCCCAGCATTTT. The chain carries TRBV28 and TRBJ1-5; TRBD1 agrees at 11 bases. V dropped 9 bases and J dropped 7; count of bases not matched to a gene: 17. Germline V gene sequence: CDR1 MDHEN, CDR2 SYDVKM. The CDR3 is 17 amino acids. The whole variable domain, remainder taken from reference TRBV28 and TRBJ1-5, is DVKVTQSSRYLVKRTGEKVFLECVQDMDHENMFWYRQDPGLGLRLIYFSYDVKMKEKGDIPEGYSVSREKKERFSLILESASTNQTSMYLCASGGGTGGKRYQPQHFGDGTRLSIL.

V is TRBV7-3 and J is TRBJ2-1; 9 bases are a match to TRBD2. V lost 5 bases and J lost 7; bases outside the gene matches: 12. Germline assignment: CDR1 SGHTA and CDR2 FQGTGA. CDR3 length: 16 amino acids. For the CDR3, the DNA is TGTGCCAGCAGCCTAAGAGCGGGAGGCCACGGGAATGAGCAGTTCTTC. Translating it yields CASSLRAGGHGNEQFF.

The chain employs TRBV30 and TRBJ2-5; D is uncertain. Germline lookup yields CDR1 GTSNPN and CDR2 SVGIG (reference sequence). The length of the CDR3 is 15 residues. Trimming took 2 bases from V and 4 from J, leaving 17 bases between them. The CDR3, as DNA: TGTGCCTGGAGTTCCCCCTGGCAGGCAAGAGAGACCCAGTACTTC. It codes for CAWSSPWQARETQYF.

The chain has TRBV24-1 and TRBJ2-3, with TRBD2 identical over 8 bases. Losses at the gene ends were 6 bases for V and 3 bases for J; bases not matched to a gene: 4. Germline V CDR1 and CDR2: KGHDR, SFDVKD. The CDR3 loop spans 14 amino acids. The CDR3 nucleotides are TGTGCCACCAGTACCGGGGGGGCAACAGATACGCAGTATTTT. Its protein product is CATSTGGATDTQYF.

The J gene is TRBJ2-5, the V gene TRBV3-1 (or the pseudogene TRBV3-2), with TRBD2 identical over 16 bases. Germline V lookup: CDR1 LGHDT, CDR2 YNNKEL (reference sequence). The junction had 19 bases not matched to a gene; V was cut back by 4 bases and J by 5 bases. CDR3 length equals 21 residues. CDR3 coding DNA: TGTGCCAGCAGCCCCGGTGTTGGGACTAGCGGGGGGGCCGGGGGATGGGAGACCCAGTACTTC. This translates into CASSPGVGTSGGAGGWETQYF.

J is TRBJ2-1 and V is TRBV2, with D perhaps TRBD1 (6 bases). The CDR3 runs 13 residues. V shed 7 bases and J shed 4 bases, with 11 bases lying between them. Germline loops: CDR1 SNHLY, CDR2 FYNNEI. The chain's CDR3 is CASITGQYNEQFF. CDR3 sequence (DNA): TGTGCCAGCATTACAGGACAGTACAATGAGCAGTTCTTC.

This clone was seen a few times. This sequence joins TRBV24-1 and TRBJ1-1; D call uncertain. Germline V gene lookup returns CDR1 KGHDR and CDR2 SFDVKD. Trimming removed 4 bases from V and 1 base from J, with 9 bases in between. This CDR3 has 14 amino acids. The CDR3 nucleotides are TGTGCCACCAGTGAAGCACGGGAGAACACTGAAGCTTTCTTT. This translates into CATSEARENTEAFF.

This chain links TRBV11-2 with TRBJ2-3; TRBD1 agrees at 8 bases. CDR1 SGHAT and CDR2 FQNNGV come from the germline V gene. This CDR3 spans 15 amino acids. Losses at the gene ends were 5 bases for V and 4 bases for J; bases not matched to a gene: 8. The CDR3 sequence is CASSLVTGVADTQYF. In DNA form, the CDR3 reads TGTGCCAGCAGCCTAGTGACAGGGGTGGCAGATACGCAGTATTTT.

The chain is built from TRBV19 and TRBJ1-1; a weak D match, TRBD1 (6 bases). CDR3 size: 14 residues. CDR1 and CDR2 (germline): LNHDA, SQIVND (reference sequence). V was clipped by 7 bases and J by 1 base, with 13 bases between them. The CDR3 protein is CASTIGRGNTEAFF. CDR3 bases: TGTGCCAGTACCATCGGCAGGGGGAACACTGAAGCTTTCTTT.

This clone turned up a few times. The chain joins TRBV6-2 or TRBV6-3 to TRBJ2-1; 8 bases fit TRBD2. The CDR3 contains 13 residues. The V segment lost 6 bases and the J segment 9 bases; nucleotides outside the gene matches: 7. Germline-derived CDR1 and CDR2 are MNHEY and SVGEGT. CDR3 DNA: TGTGCCAGCAGCCCTGGACTAGCTGGTGAGCAGTTCTTC. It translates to CASSPGLAGEQFF.

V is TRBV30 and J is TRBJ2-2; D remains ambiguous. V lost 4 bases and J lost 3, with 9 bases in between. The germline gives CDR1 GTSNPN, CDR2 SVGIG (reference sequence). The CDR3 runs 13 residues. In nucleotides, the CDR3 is TGTGCCTGGATGGTAGTGCACACCGGGGAGCTGTTTTTT. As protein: CAWMVVHTGELFF.

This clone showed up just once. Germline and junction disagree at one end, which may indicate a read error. In nucleotides, the CDR3 is TGTGCTAGCAGCCAGGGACTAGCCGACACCGGGGAGCTGTTTTTT. This translates into CASSQGLADTGELFF. The genes are TRBV7-7 and TRBJ2-2; 9 bases fit TRBD2. This CDR3 has 15 residues. Germline values: CDR1 SSHAT, CDR2 FNYEAQ (reference sequence).

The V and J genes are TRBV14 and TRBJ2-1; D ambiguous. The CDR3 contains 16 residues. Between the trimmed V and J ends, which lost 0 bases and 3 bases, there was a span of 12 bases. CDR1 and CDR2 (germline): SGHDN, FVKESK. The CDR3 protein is CASSQEARRSYNEQFF. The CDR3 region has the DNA TGTGCCAGCAGCCAAGAAGCCCGAAGAAGCTACAATGAGCAGTTCTTC. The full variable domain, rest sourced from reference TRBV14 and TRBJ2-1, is EAGVTQFPSHSVIEKGQTVTLRCDPISGHDNLYWYRRVMGKEIKFLLHFVKESKQDESGMPNNRFLAERTGGTYSTLKVQPAELEDSGVYFCASSQEARRSYNEQFFGPGTRLTVL.

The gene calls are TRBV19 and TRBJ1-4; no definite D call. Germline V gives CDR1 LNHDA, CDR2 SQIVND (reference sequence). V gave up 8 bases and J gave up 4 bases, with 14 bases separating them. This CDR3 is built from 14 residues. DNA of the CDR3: TGTGCCAGTGGTTCTTCGGGGTATAATGAAAAACTGTTTTTT. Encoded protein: CASGSSGYNEKLFF.

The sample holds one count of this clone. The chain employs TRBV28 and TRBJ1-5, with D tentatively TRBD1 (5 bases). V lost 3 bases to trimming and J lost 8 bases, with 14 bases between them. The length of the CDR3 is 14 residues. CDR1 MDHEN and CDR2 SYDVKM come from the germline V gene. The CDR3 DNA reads TGTGCCAGCAGTTTTTGGGGCAGGGTAGAGCCCCAGCATTTT. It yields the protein CASSFWGRVEPQHF.

The CDR3, as DNA: TGTGCCAGCTCACCACTTTCGTCAGGGGGCAACACTGAAGCTTTCTTT. Translating gives CASSPLSSGGNTEAFF. The V gene is TRBV18, the J gene TRBJ1-1; 8 nucleotides match TRBD1. Germline V gene sequence: CDR1 KGHSH, CDR2 LQKENI. V was clipped by 1 base and J by 2 bases; unmatched bases: 6. The length of the CDR3 is 16 residues.

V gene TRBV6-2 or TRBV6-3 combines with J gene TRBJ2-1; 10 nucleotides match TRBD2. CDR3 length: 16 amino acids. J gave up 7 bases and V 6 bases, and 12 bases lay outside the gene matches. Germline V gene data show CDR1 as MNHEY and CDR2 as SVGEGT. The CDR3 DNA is TGTGCCAGCAGCTATCACGGAGCGGGAGGGCGGAATGAGCAGTTCTTC. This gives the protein CASSYHGAGGRNEQFF.

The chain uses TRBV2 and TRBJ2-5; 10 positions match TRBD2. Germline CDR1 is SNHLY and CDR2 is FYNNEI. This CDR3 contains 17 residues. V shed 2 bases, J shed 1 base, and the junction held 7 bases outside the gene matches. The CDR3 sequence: CASSEHEGLARQETQYF. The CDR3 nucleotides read TGTGCCAGCAGTGAACACGAGGGACTAGCGCGCCAAGAGACCCAGTACTTC.

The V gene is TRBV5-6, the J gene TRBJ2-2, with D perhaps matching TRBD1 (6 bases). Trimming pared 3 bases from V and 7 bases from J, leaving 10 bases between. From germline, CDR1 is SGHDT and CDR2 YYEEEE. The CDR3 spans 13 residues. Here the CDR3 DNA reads TGTGCCAGCAGCTCAACAGGGATCGGGGAGCTGTTTTTT. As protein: CASSSTGIGELFF.

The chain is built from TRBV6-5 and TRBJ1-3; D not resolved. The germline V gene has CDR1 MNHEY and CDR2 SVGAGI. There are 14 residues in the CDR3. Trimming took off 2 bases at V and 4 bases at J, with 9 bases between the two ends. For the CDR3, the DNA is TGTGCCAGCAGTTACCGCCAGATAGGAAACACCATATATTTT. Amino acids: CASSYRQIGNTIYF.

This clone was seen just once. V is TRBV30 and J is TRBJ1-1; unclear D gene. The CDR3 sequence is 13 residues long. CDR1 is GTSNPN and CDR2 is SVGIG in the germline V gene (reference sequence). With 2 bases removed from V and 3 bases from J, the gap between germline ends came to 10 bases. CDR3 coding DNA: TGTGCCTGGAGTAGAGCCTCTTACACTGAAGCTTTCTTT. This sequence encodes CAWSRASYTEAFF.